Below, one T cell receptor beta chain is given with its context. The data stem from a study of blood T cell repertoires in COVID-19. Study background: Collection of acute and convalescent COVID-19 samples took place in the United States, Italy and Spain. T cells, B-cell-depleted T cells, or PBMCs provided the cDNA or gDNA that served as material.

Recruited during active infection, patients (from Seattle) were subsequently followed longitudinally. There are 13 residues in the CDR3. The germline V gene has CDR1 SGHDT and CDR2 YYEEEE. Trimming cost V 4 bases and J 9 bases, with 14 bases left between them. In the authors' workflow: Reference gene primer amplification gave estimated nucleated cell counts. TCRdb's copy holds only in-frame clones and misses some; the assay was immunoSEQ multiplex PCR. That table is the source of V, J and clone size, and D and trimming were worked out from the DNA. There are roughly 480,000 clones in the sample; roughly 89% occur only once, and roughly 0.84% lies in the top ten.

The source of this sequence is a man aged 18 to 29 with COVID-19, enrolled during active disease. Sequencing was carried out using peripheral blood. The rearrangement uses TRBV5-6 and TRBJ2-1, with D tentatively TRBD1 (6 bases). The CDR3 DNA sequence: TGTGCCAGCAGCCATACAGGGTCAGGTGAGCAGTTCTTC. Its protein product is CASSHTGSGEQFF.